This T cell receptor (beta chain) comes out of a study of low-dose radiotherapy and immunotherapy resistance in tumors. Across the study: A total of 13 Gy over 26 weeks was given to Cohort 2 as 1 Gy per fraction every two weeks.

Alpha and beta chains were covered, as first-strand cDNA relied on TRAV- and TRBV-specific primers. With a V-primer adapter and a constant-region primer, TCRs were amplified for approximately 19 PCR cycles. TCRdb re-called the reads through MiXCR, storing one row per CDR3 protein. Altogether about 80,000 distinct CDR3 sequences are present, 15% to 20% being singletons, with the ten largest covering roughly 1.5%. This sample's time point: after trial treatment. The treatment here: LDRT plus nivolumab, ipilimumab, low-dose cyclophosphamide and aspirin (RACIN trial). Donors, who were enrolled in a single-arm phase I dose-escalation trial, received nivolumab, ipilimumab, aspirin, low-dose cyclophosphamide and low-dose radiotherapy. Inclusion covered patients whose advanced solid tumors lacked tumor-infiltrating lymphocytes. There are many counts of this clonotype. This material consisted of PBMCs, taken after low-dose radiotherapy plus immunotherapy. The TCR was taken from a male donor with prostate cancer.

The CDR3 DNA sequence: TGTGCCACCGCAGACAGCTCTAACTATGGCTACACCTTC. Protein product: CATADSSNYGYTF. The V gene is TRBV6-2 or TRBV6-3, the J gene TRBJ1-2; TRBD1 is a possible D gene (5 bases). CDR1 is MNHEY, CDR2 SVGEGT, per germline. Trimming removed 10 bases at V and 0 bases at J, with 12 bases between. This CDR3 region has 13 residues.